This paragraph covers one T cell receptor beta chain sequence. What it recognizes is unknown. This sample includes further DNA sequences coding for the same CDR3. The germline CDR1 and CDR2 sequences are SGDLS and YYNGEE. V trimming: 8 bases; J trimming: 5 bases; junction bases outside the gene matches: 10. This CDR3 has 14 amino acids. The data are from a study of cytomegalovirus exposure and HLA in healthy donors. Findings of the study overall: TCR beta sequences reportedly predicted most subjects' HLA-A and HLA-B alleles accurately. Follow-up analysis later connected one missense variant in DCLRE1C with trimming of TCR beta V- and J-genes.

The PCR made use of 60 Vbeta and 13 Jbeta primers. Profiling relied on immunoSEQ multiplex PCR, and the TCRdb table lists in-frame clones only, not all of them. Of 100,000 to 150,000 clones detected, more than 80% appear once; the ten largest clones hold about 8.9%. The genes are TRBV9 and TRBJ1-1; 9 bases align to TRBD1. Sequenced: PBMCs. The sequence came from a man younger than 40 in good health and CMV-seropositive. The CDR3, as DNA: TGTGCCAGTGGACAGGGGAGAGAGCGAACTGAAGCTTTCTTT. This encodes CASGQGRERTEAFF.